Each of the 17 T cell receptor beta chains below was sequenced from the same sample in a study of blood T cell repertoires in COVID-19. Method: immunoSEQ multiplex PCR; TCRdb's copy keeps in-frame clones and lacks some. The sample has about 140,000 clones, 79% seen once. Input material: peripheral blood. These receptors all come from a man aged 60 to 75 with acute or convalescent COVID-19.

V gene TRBV29-1 combines with J gene TRBJ2-2, with TRBD2 as a possible D gene (5 bases). The CDR3 consists of 13 residues. The V gene lost 7 bases and the J gene lost 1 base, with 10 bases spanning the gap. In germline, CDR1 is SQVTM, CDR2 ANQGSEA. CDR3: CSATSGNTGELFF. CDR3 bases: TGCAGCGCCACCAGCGGGAACACCGGGGAGCTGTTTTTT.

CDR3 in amino acids: CASSQGLALGNSPLHF. The CDR3 DNA follows: TGCGCCAGCAGCCAAGGTTTAGCTCTCGGCAATTCACCCCTCCACTTT. This chain connects TRBV4-3 to TRBJ1-6, with D unclear. The CDR3 extends over 16 amino acids. The germline V gene encodes CDR1 LGHNA and CDR2 YSLEER. Trimming shortened V by 1 base and J by 7 bases, and 14 bases separated the two germline ends.

This sequence joins TRBV11-2 and TRBJ2-1; the D is unclear. Trimming removed 0 bases from V and 0 bases from J, with 6 bases in between. CDR1 is SGHAT, CDR2 FQNNGV, per germline. This CDR3 has 15 amino acids. CDR3 DNA sequence: TGTGCCAGCAGCTTAGAAATATCCTCCTACAATGAGCAGTTCTTC. Encoded protein: CASSLEISSYNEQFF.

The CDR3 region has the DNA TGTGCCAGCAGCGCCAAGCTAGGCAGAAACAAGAACACCGGGGAGCTGTTTTTT. Its translation is CASSAKLGRNKNTGELFF. This chain uses TRBV9 with TRBJ2-2; no reliable D call. The V end lost 3 bases, the J end lost 1 base, and 19 bases lay between the germline ends. Germline loops: CDR1 SGDLS, CDR2 YYNGEE. The CDR3 spans 18 residues.

J is TRBJ1-6 and V is TRBV9; TRBD1 agrees at 9 bases. The CDR3 sequence is 15 residues long. In germline, CDR1 is SGDLS, CDR2 YYNGEE. V shed 0 bases and J 5 bases; nucleotides not matched to a gene: 0. CDR3 amino acids: CASSVGDRDNSPLHF. The CDR3 DNA follows: TGTGCCAGCAGCGTAGGGGACAGGGATAATTCACCCCTCCACTTT.

The V and J genes are TRBV6-5 and TRBJ1-2; tentatively, D is TRBD1 (6 bases). Trimming stripped 7 bases from V and 5 bases from J, with 17 bases between. CDR1 is MNHEY and CDR2 is SVGAGI in the germline V gene. The CDR3 contains 14 residues. Here the CDR3 DNA reads TGTGCCAGCACACCACTCAGACAGGCGTATGGCTACACCTTC. Its translation is CASTPLRQAYGYTF.

J is TRBJ2-1 and V is TRBV10-3, with 7 positions matching TRBD2. V dropped 7 bases and J dropped 5; count of bases not matched to a gene: 8. This CDR3 contains 14 residues. Germline V gives CDR1 ENHRY, CDR2 SYGVKD. CDR3 in amino acids: CAITKGTTNNEQFF. CDR3 in DNA: TGTGCCATCACGAAAGGGACTACTAACAATGAGCAGTTCTTC.

CDR3 amino acids: CASSLEMGGAGEKLFF. CDR3 bases: TGTGCCAGCAGTCTAGAAATGGGGGGGGCTGGAGAAAAACTGTTTTTT. The chain recombines TRBV2 with TRBJ1-4, with D perhaps TRBD1 (6 bases). CDR1 and CDR2 (germline): SNHLY, FYNNEI. The CDR3 has 16 residues. Trimming left V 5 bases short and J 8 bases short, with 21 bases between.

V gene TRBV28 combines with J gene TRBJ1-5; no definite D call. The CDR3 loop spans 15 amino acids. Per the germline V gene, CDR1 is MDHEN and CDR2 is SYDVKM. V shed 1 base and J shed 2 bases, with 9 bases lying between them. The CDR3 spells CASSLSMAGNQPQHF. CDR3 bases: TGTGCCAGCAGTTTATCCATGGCGGGCAATCAGCCCCAGCATTTT.

This rearrangement joins TRBV4-1 to TRBJ2-1; tentatively, D is TRBD2 (5 bases). CDR1 and CDR2 (germline): MGHRA, YSYEKL. The CDR3 consists of 14 residues. V shed 0 bases and J shed 5 bases, with 8 bases lying between them. The DNA for the CDR3 is TGCGCCAGCAGCCAAGAGATCGGGAACAATGAGCAGTTCTTC. Its protein is CASSQEIGNNEQFF.

The chain combines TRBV18 with TRBJ2-5; 7 bases fit TRBD1. This CDR3 region has 15 residues. V dropped 3 bases and J dropped 5; count of bases not matched to a gene: 9. From germline, CDR1 is KGHSH and CDR2 LQKENI. The CDR3 is CASSPTGIGMETQYF. Here the CDR3 DNA reads TGTGCCAGCTCACCGACAGGGATCGGTATGGAGACCCAGTACTTC.

A single count supports this clone. This chain connects TRBV4-3 to TRBJ1-3, with TRBD1 matching over 9 bases. The germline V gene encodes CDR1 LGHNA and CDR2 YSLEER. The CDR3 loop spans 14 amino acids. The V and J ends lost 4 bases and 6 bases, in that order; junction bases with no gene match: 4. The CDR3 reads CASSRGQGINTIYF. CDR3 sequence (DNA): TGCGCCAGCAGCCGGGGACAGGGTATAAACACCATATATTTT.

A word on this clone: Other DNA sequences of this sample code for an identical CDR3. The chain employs TRBV7-8 and TRBJ2-1; TRBD2 is a possible D gene (6 bases). CDR1 and CDR2 from the germline V gene are SGHVS and FQNEAQ. V shed 3 bases and J shed 6 bases, with 9 bases lying between them. The CDR3 is 13 amino acids. CDR3 loop: CASSLGLGNEQFF. DNA of the CDR3: TGTGCCAGCAGCTTGGGACTGGGCAATGAGCAGTTCTTC.

The chain couples TRBV6-1 to TRBJ2-5, with D possibly being TRBD1 (6 bases). The CDR3 has 16 residues. Between the trimmed V and J ends, which lost 3 bases and 2 bases, there was a span of 16 bases. Germline-derived CDR1 and CDR2 are MNHNS and SASEGT. The CDR3 DNA is TGTGCCAGCAGTGAGATGGCAGGGGCGATTCAAGAGACCCAGTACTTC. Amino acids: CASSEMAGAIQETQYF.

The chain links TRBV28 to TRBJ1-5; 8 positions match TRBD1. The V and J ends lost 3 bases and 6 bases, in that order; junction bases with no gene match: 4. The CDR3 covers 14 residues. The germline V gene encodes CDR1 MDHEN and CDR2 SYDVKM. The CDR3 region is CASSFTGGRQPQHF. The CDR3 DNA is TGTGCCAGCAGTTTCACAGGGGGACGTCAGCCCCAGCATTTT.

V usage is TRBV14 and J usage is TRBJ2-3; TRBD2 is a possible D gene (5 bases). CDR3 size: 16 residues. Trimming took off 0 bases at V and 0 bases at J, with 10 bases between the two ends. CDR1 and CDR2 from the germline V gene are SGHDN and FVKESK. The chain's CDR3 is CASSQEIRTSTDTQYF. DNA for the CDR3: TGTGCCAGCAGCCAAGAAATAAGGACTAGCACAGATACGCAGTATTTT.

This clone occurred many times. The chain is built from TRBV7-9 and TRBJ1-1; 7 nucleotides match TRBD1. There are 14 residues in the CDR3. The germline V gene encodes CDR1 SEHNR and CDR2 FQNEAQ (reference sequence). The V segment lost 5 bases and the J segment 5 bases; nucleotides outside the gene matches: 8. The CDR3 sequence is CASSDNSRGTEAFF. CDR3 bases: TGTGCCAGCAGCGACAATTCCAGGGGGACTGAAGCTTTCTTT.